Listed here is a single T cell receptor (beta chain). What it binds is unknown. TCRdb derives one entry per CDR3 protein from the 5' RACE reads, leaving out DNA. The sample includes about 550,000 distinct CDR3 sequences. The entry originates in a study of T cells expressing NK-cell markers. Looking at the study overall: Most of the eight sequenced donors tested HCMV-seropositive; one tested seronegative. Study-wide points: The CD3+CD56-NKG2C+ fraction of a handful of donors was likewise dominated by these clonotypes.

Germline V gene lookup returns CDR1 MDHEN and CDR2 SYDVKM. This CDR3 is 14 amino acids long. This sequence was found in a man aged 18 to 29 in good health. V and J are TRBV28 and TRBJ2-7; lacking DNA, the TRBD1 call made by TCRdb goes unchecked. The sequencing sample was made of blood T cells: a sorted CD56 or NKG2C T cell subset, CD4+ or CD8+ T cells, or bulk PBMC T cells (not recorded which). Here the CDR3 reads CASSHTGTGNEQYF.